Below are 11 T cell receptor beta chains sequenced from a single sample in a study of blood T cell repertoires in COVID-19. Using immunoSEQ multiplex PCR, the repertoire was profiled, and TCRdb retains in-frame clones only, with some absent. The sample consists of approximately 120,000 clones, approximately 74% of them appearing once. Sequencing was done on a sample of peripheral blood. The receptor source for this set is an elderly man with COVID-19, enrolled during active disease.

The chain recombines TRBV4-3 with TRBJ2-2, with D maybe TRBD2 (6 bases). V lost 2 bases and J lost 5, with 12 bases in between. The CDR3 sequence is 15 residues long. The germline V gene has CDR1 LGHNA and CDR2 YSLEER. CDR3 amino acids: CASSQHAGYTGELFF. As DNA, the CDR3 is TGCGCCAGCAGCCAACATGCGGGGTATACCGGGGAGCTGTTTTTT.

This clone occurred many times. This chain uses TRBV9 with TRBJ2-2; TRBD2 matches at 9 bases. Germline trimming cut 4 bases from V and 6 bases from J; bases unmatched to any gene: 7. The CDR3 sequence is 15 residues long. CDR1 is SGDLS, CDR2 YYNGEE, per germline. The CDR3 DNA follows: TGTGCCAGCAGCACACTAGCGGGTCCTTCCGGGGAGCTGTTTTTT. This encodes CASSTLAGPSGELFF.

CDR3 in amino acids: CASSDPSGETDTQYF. CDR3 DNA sequence: TGTGCCAGCAGTGATCCTAGCGGGGAAACAGATACGCAGTATTTT. This chain joins TRBV2 and TRBJ2-3, with TRBD2 matching over 9 bases. Germline V gene lookup returns CDR1 SNHLY and CDR2 FYNNEI. V trimming: 3 bases; J trimming: 3 bases; junction bases outside the gene matches: 4. The CDR3 totals 15 residues.

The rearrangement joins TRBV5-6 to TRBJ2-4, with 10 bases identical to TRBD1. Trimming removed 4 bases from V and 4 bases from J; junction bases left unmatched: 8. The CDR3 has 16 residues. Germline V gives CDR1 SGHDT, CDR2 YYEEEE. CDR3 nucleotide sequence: TGTGCCAGCAGCGCACCGGGACAGGGGCCGAAAAACATTCAGTACTTC. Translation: CASSAPGQGPKNIQYF.

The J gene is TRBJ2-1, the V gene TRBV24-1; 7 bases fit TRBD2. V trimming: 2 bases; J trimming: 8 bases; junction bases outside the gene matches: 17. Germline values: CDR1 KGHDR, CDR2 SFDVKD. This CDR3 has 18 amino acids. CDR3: CATSDWGSERGQSDEQFF. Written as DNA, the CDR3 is TGTGCCACCAGTGATTGGGGTTCGGAGCGGGGTCAGAGCGATGAGCAGTTCTTC.

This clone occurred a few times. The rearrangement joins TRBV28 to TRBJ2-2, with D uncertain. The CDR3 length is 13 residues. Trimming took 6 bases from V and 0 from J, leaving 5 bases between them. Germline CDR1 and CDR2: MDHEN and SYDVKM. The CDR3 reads CASRQSNTGELFF. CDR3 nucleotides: TGTGCCAGCAGGCAGTCGAACACCGGGGAGCTGTTTTTT.

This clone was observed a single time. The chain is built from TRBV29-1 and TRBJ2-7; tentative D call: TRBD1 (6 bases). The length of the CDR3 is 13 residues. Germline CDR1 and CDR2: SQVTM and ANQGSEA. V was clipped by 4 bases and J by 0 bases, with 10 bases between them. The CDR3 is CSVGKGGSYEQYF. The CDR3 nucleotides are TGCAGCGTTGGGAAAGGGGGCTCCTACGAGCAGTACTTC.

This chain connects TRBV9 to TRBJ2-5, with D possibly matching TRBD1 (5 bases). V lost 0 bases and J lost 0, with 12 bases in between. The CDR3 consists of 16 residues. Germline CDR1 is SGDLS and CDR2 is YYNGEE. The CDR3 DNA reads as TGTGCCAGCAGCGTAGGGGGCAGAGTAAACCAAGAGACCCAGTACTTC. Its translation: CASSVGGRVNQETQYF.

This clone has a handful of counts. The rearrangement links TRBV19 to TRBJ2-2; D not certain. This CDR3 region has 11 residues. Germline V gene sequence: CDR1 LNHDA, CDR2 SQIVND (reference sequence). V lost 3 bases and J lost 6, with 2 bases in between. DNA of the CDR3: TGTGCCAGTAGTATCGCCGGGGAGCTGTTTTTT. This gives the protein CASSIAGELFF.

This CDR3 is CASSLAGGEYDYGYTF. CDR3 nucleotides: TGTGCCAGCAGCTTGGCAGGGGGCGAGTACGACTATGGCTACACCTTC. The chain links TRBV7-9 to TRBJ1-2, with 8 bases aligning to TRBD1. Germline V CDR1 and CDR2: SEHNR, FQNEAQ (reference sequence). Trimming took 3 bases from V and 3 from J; bases not matched to a gene: 9. This CDR3 is built from 16 residues.

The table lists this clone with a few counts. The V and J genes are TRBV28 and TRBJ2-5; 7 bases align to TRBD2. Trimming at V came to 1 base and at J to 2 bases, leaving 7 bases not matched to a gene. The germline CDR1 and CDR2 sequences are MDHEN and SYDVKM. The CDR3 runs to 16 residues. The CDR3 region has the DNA TGTGCCAGCAGTTTATCTCCCTCAGCGGGGCAAGAGACCCAGTACTTC. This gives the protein CASSLSPSAGQETQYF.